The count of the clone carrying this T cell receptor (beta chain) is one. As yet, its antigen is unknown. The sample is drawn from a study of cytomegalovirus exposure and HLA in healthy donors. Study overall: Some 85 million unique TCRs, all from HLA-typed donors, were included in an early release of the data.

PCR used 60 Vbeta primers and 13 Jbeta primers. Produced via immunoSEQ multiplex PCR; TCRdb's table is partial and in-frame only. Of about 120,000 clones listed, 81% are singletons. Points from the study as a whole: Among the CMV-associated chains, a few were confirmed in vitro as specific for CMV antigens. Previous analysis showed most TCR beta V segments were productive about 87% or about 30% of the time.

Losses at the gene ends were 5 bases for V and 8 bases for J; bases not matched to a gene: 13. The CDR3 length is 15 residues. The germline gives CDR1 SGHRS, CDR2 YFSETQ. The V gene is TRBV5-1, the J gene TRBJ1-2, with 9 nucleotides matching TRBD1. The sequence was collected from a man aged 18 to 30 in good health and CMV-seropositive. The sequenced sample was PBMCs. The CDR3, as DNA: TGCGCCAGCAGACAGCCGGGACAGGGACTCGGCGGCTACACCTTC. Its translation: CASRQPGQGLGGYTF.